The entry below gives a single TCR beta chain sequence along with its context. What it binds is unknown. The CDR3 is 15 amino acids. From germline, CDR1 is MNHEY and CDR2 SVGAGI. V gave up 6 bases and J gave up 0 bases, with 11 bases separating them. This record belongs to a study of T cell responses to AZD1222 COVID-19 vaccine. In the study overall: Pooling covered second doses at about 4 or about 12 weeks.

Study-wide results and caveats: White British people made up most donors, females outnumbered males, and clonal diversity was possibly underestimated. Among vaccine-associated CD4 TCRs, coverage spanned spike, with dominance at 160-218 and 743-854. Only a handful of AZD1222 recipients, several in all, had baseline seropositivity.

Measured with immunoSEQ multiplex PCR; TCRdb has only the in-frame clones, and not every one. The table includes 80,000 to 130,000 clones, about 87% detected once. This rearrangement joins TRBV6-5 to TRBJ1-4; D not certain. This receptor was taken from an adult in good health. The sample consisted of peripheral blood, taken on day 0 of AZD1222 vaccination. For the CDR3, the DNA is TGTGCCAGCAGGCTAGGGCCCGCAACTAATGAAAAACTGTTTTTT. Translating it yields CASRLGPATNEKLFF.